The 29 T cell receptor beta chains in this list originate from one sample, sequenced in a study of CXCR3-negative and CXCR3-positive naive CD8 T cells. Libraries of TRB cDNA were made by 5' RACE and carried UMIs. TCRdb reprocessed the 5' RACE reads and reports one entry per CDR3 protein, with no DNA. The sample totals about 150,000 distinct CDR3 sequences. Study-level results: Researchers report that CXCR3-positive naive cells carry more hydrophobic TRB CDR3s than CXCR3-negative naive cells.

These receptors have no identified antigens. The sample taken for sequencing was naive CXCR3+ CD8+ T cells from blood. Subset of the sample: CD45RO-CCR7+CD27+CD95- naive CD8+ T cells expressing CXCR3 (TNR3+). These receptors came from a human donor in good health. Some clones in this sample may be carry-over from other donors' samples.

The chain uses TRBV24-1 and TRBJ2-5; TCRdb lists TRBD1, though no DNA is available to test this call. CDR3 size: 16 residues. Germline CDR1 and CDR2: KGHDR and SFDVKD. CDR3 region: CATSDLSDPEQETQYF.

The chain links TRBV21-1 to TRBJ2-1; the D call from TCRdb, TRBD1, cannot be confirmed without DNA. TRBV21-1 is a pseudogene. This CDR3 has 17 amino acids. Here the CDR3 reads CASSKEKGTKDHNEQFF.

V is TRBV6-1 and J is TRBJ1-5. Germline V gives CDR1 MNHNS, CDR2 SASEGT. This CDR3 comprises 18 residues. The CDR3 loop is CASSERVRRGSSNQPQHF.

The chain couples TRBV11-3 to TRBJ2-1; TCRdb picks TRBD1, but there is no DNA to check that call. The CDR3 length is 13 residues. From germline, CDR1 is SGHNT and CDR2 YENEEA. CDR3 loop: CASSLLGGDEQFF.

This chain links TRBV15 with TRBJ2-1. Germline assignment: CDR1 LNHNV and CDR2 YYDKDF (reference sequence). The CDR3 covers 16 residues. The CDR3 is CATSRDGGLFYNEQFF. The whole variable domain, remainder taken from reference TRBV15 and TRBJ2-1, is DAMVIQNPRYQVTQFGKPVTLSCSQTLNHNVMYWYQQKSSQAPKLLFHYYDKDFNNEADTPDNFQSRRPNTSFCFLDIRSPGLGDTAMYLCATSRDGGLFYNEQFFGPGTRLTVL.

The genes are TRBV28 and TRBJ2-7; TCRdb outputs TRBD2, but without DNA this stays unchecked. Per germline, CDR1 MDHEN and CDR2 SYDVKM. This CDR3 is 14 amino acids long. The CDR3 loop reads CASRMAGGPYEQYF.

This chain uses TRBV28 with TRBJ2-7; the TCRdb D gene call, TRBD1, has no DNA to confirm it. The CDR3 consists of 16 residues. Looked up from germline, CDR1 is MDHEN and CDR2 is SYDVKM. The CDR3 sequence is CASSPTRTGVWNEQYF.

This chain joins TRBV6-5 and TRBJ2-7; no DNA is available, so the TRBD2 call from TCRdb remains unchecked. The CDR3 runs to 16 residues. Germline V gene sequence: CDR1 MNHEY, CDR2 SVGAGI. The CDR3 here is CASSYSRFRPAYEQYF.

The rearrangement uses TRBV7-9 and TRBJ2-1; TCRdb outputs TRBD1, but without DNA this stays unchecked. The V gene's germline CDR1 is SEHNR and CDR2 FQNEAQ (reference sequence). The CDR3 length is 16 residues. CDR3 residues: CASSSTGTGVYNEQFF.

The chain combines TRBV6-5 with TRBJ1-1. This CDR3 is 14 amino acids long. The germline CDR1 and CDR2 sequences are MNHEY and SVGAGI. The CDR3 is CASSPGLRNTEAFF.

Here the CDR3 reads CASSSEGGRAYNEQFF. The chain couples TRBV7-2 to TRBJ2-1. The CDR3 runs 16 residues. CDR1 SGHTA and CDR2 FQGNSA come from the germline V gene. The full variable domain, with the rest looked up from reference TRBV7-2 and TRBJ2-1, is GAGVSQSPSNKVTEKGKDVELRCDPISGHTALYWYRQSLGQGLEFLIYFQGNSAPDKSGLPSDRFSAERTGGSVSTLTIQRTQQEDSAVYLCASSSEGGRAYNEQFFGPGTRLTVL.

The chain links TRBV29-1 to TRBJ2-7; TCRdb outputs TRBD1, but without DNA this stays unchecked. Germline V gene sequence: CDR1 SQVTM, CDR2 ANQGSEA. This CDR3 region has 14 residues. The CDR3 loop reads CSVMGQASNYEQYF.

The chain has TRBV7-8 and TRBJ1-1. Germline CDR1 is SGHVS and CDR2 is FQNEAQ. The CDR3 sequence is 16 residues long. The CDR3: CASSLGARRVNTEAFF. The complete variable domain, with remaining parts taken from reference TRBV7-8 and TRBJ1-1, reads GAGVSQSPRYKVAKRGQDVALRCDPISGHVSLFWYQQALGQGPEFLTYFQNEAQLDKSGLPSDRFFAERPEGSVSTLKIQRTQQEDSAVYLCASSLGARRVNTEAFFGQGTRLTVV.

The rearrangement links TRBV5-1 to TRBJ2-1; the TRBD2 assignment by TCRdb is unverifiable without DNA. The length of the CDR3 is 20 residues. CDR1 is SGHRS and CDR2 is YFSETQ in the germline V gene. CDR3: CASSLVLLMASGGAYNEQFF.

The genes are TRBV21-1 and TRBJ2-5; TCRdb's D call, TRBD2, is unchecked because there is no DNA. TRBV21-1 is a documented pseudogene. This CDR3 comprises 15 residues. This CDR3 is CASPKQRIRRETQYF.

The chain joins TRBV15 to TRBJ2-7; as DNA is missing, the TRBD2 call by TCRdb cannot be tested. Germline CDR1 LNHNV, CDR2 YYDKDF (reference sequence). There are 16 residues in the CDR3. This CDR3 is CATSRKAGLSTYEQYF.

The chain uses TRBV7-9 and TRBJ2-5; TCRdb designates TRBD1, a call that cannot be tested without DNA. CDR1 and CDR2 (germline): SEHNR, FQNEAQ (reference sequence). This CDR3 spans 15 amino acids. CDR3 sequence reads: CASSRDGVYQETQYF.

The V call is TRBV29-1, the J call TRBJ2-1. The CDR3 has 12 residues. Germline lookup yields CDR1 SQVTM and CDR2 ANQGSEA. CDR3: CSVSVDGNEQFF.

The chain is built from TRBV4-1 and TRBJ1-1; checking the TCRdb D call of TRBD1 is not possible without DNA. The CDR3 sequence is 17 residues long. Germline V lookup: CDR1 MGHRA, CDR2 YSYEKL. The CDR3 reads CASSPGGGYSMNTEAFF.

The V and J genes are TRBV10-3 and TRBJ2-7; checking the TCRdb D call of TRBD2 is not possible without DNA. CDR1 ENHRY and CDR2 SYGVKD come from the germline V gene. CDR3 length: 15 amino acids. CDR3: CAISESPSGGYEQYF.

The chain employs TRBV7-3 and TRBJ2-1; TCRdb indicates TRBD1, and absent DNA this call remains unverified. This CDR3 is 14 amino acids long. Germline loops: CDR1 SGHTA, CDR2 FQGTGA. The CDR3 region is CASSLKGADNEQFF.

The V and J genes are TRBV28 and TRBJ2-3; TCRdb lists TRBD1, though no DNA is available to test this call. The CDR3 runs to 15 residues. Germline-derived CDR1 and CDR2 are MDHEN and SYDVKM. CDR3 sequence: CASSLYRGHTDTQYF.

The chain couples TRBV28 to TRBJ1-6; TCRdb lists TRBD1, though no DNA is available to test this call. The germline V gene has CDR1 MDHEN and CDR2 SYDVKM. The CDR3 consists of 15 residues. This chain's CDR3 is CASSVTGDYNSPLHF.

V and J are TRBV28 and TRBJ2-4. Looked up from germline, CDR1 is MDHEN and CDR2 is SYDVKM. CDR3 length equals 16 residues. This CDR3 is CASSLYISGAKNIQYF.

The rearrangement joins TRBV7-9 to TRBJ2-1; TCRdb names TRBD2, which stays unverified in the absence of DNA. Per the germline V gene, CDR1 is SEHNR and CDR2 is FQNEAQ (reference sequence). The CDR3 loop spans 17 amino acids. This CDR3 is CASSFPGLRGAYNEQFF.

The CDR3 sequence: CSARKGGTPAHEQYF. The genes are TRBV20-1 and TRBJ2-7; TCRdb calls TRBD2, which cannot be checked without DNA. The germline gives CDR1 DFQATT, CDR2 SNEGSKA (reference sequence). This CDR3 contains 15 residues.

This rearrangement joins TRBV29-1 to TRBJ2-7. CDR1 is SQVTM, CDR2 ANQGSEA, per germline. The CDR3 is made up of 13 amino acids. The CDR3 region is CSVEAEKGYEQYF.

The chain joins TRBV3-1 to TRBJ2-3. In germline, CDR1 is LGHDT, CDR2 YNNKEL (reference sequence). The CDR3 runs 15 residues. The CDR3 protein is CASSRTGFPTDTQYF.

The CDR3 region is CSVWLAAYNEQFF. V usage is TRBV29-1 and J usage is TRBJ2-1; TCRdb reports TRBD2, a call that lacks DNA to check it against. From germline, CDR1 is SQVTM and CDR2 ANQGSEA. There are 13 residues in the CDR3.